The rows below give T cell receptor beta chains drawn from one sample of a study of shared clonotypes between healthy human individuals. Repertoires were generated with immunoSEQ multiplex PCR, while TCRdb's copy carries only in-frame clones and drops some. The sample has under 2.5 million clones; 85% to 95% are singletons. Input material: naive CD4+ T cells from PBMCs. These receptors originate from a man between 18 and 35 years old in good health. Some clones in this sample may be carry-over from other donors' samples. Each CDR3 is given with its conserved first and last residue. Each record gives: V gene, D gene, clone size, J gene, CDR3 length, CDR3 DNA, CDR3 protein. The D gene is left open where the match is weak. Clone size is given for some rows only: seen once, a few or many times, or a class if the clone is expanded.

TRBV6-5	NA	NA	TRBJ2-7	13	TGTGCCAGCAGTCCGCCTGGATCCTACGAGCAGTACTTC	CASSPPGSYEQYF
TRBV11-3	TRBD1	NA	TRBJ2-3	16	TGTGCCAGCAGCTCCGGGGACAGGATTAGCACAGATACGCAGTATTTT	CASSSGDRISTDTQYF
TRBV5-1	NA	NA	TRBJ1-2	15	TGCGCCAGCAGCTTAACCGTAACCCGTTTTGATGGCTACACCTTC	CASSLTVTRFDGYTF
TRBV28	NA	NA	TRBJ2-7	14	TGTGCCAGCAGTTTTGGGGGGTGGCCCTACGAGCAGTACTTC	CASSFGGWPYEQYF
TRBV4-1	NA	once	TRBJ2-6	18	TGCGCCAGCAGCCACCGGGGGCGGGATCTTAATGGGGCCAACGTCCTGACTTTC	CASSHRGRDLNGANVLTF
TRBV18	NA	NA	TRBJ1-1	14	TGTGCCAGCTCACCCTCCCTGGGGAACACTGAAGCTTTCTTT	CASSPSLGNTEAFF
TRBV23-1	NA	once	TRBJ1-2	15	TGCGCCAGCAGTCAATCGAACCCCCACATGGGAGGCTACACCTTC	CASSQSNPHMGGYTF
TRBV5-5	NA	NA	TRBJ2-6	18	TGTGCCAGCAGCTTGGGCCCCCCTTTCGGGTCTGGGGCCAACGTCCTGACTTTC	CASSLGPPFGSGANVLTF
TRBV7-9	NA	NA	TRBJ1-5	12	TGTGCCAGCAGCTTTGGCCCCCAGCCCCAGCATTTT	CASSFGPQPQHF
TRBV5-4	NA	NA	TRBJ2-1	16	TGTGCCAGCAGCAGAAAGATGGGGGAAACCTACAATGAGCAGTTCTTC	CASSRKMGETYNEQFF
TRBV6-6	NA	NA	TRBJ2-1	14	TGTGCCAGCAGACCAATCCTTCAGCGGAATGAGCAGTTCTTC	CASRPILQRNEQFF
TRBV30	NA	NA	TRBJ2-5	12	TGTGCCTGGAGTGCGAGTGGGGAGACCCAGTACTTC	CAWSASGETQYF
TRBV11-3	TRBD2	NA	TRBJ2-2	16	TGTGCCAGCAGCCCACTAGCGGGACGTAAGACCGGGGAGCTGTTTTTT	CASSPLAGRKTGELFF
TRBV6-4	TRBD2	NA	TRBJ2-3	14	TGTGCCAGCAGTGACTCTACTAGCGGAGATACGCAGTATTTT	CASSDSTSGDTQYF
TRBV5-1	TRBD2	NA	TRBJ2-2	14	TGCGCCAGCAGACGGGAGGGCCAGGACGGGGAGCTGTTTTTT	CASRREGQDGELFF
TRBV19	NA	NA	TRBJ2-7	16	TGTGCCAGTAGTATTGGCAGGACCAGAATCCCCTACGAGCAGTACTTC	CASSIGRTRIPYEQYF
TRBV13	NA	NA	TRBJ2-7	14	TGTGCCAGCAGCTCAGACCAAAGCTCCTACGAGCAGTACTTC	CASSSDQSSYEQYF
TRBV29-1	NA	NA	TRBJ2-2	15	TGCAGCGTTGAGGGCAGGCCCTCGGGCACCGGGGAGCTGTTTTTT	CSVEGRPSGTGELFF
TRBV27	NA	NA	TRBJ1-1	14	TGTGCCAGCACCCTCCGGCTCGGATACACTGAAGCTTTCTTT	CASTLRLGYTEAFF
TRBV6-5	NA	NA	TRBJ2-3	13	TGTGCCAGCAGTGCCCCGGGGTCAAATACGCAGTATTTT	CASSAPGSNTQYF
TRBV6-1	NA	NA	TRBJ2-5	15	TGTGCCAGTCGTTATACGGGACTCCCCAGAGAGACCCAGTACTTC	CASRYTGLPRETQYF
TRBV6-6	TRBD2	once	TRBJ2-2	15	TGTGCCAGCAGTTATAGAGGGAGGGACACCGGGGAGCTGTTTTTT	CASSYRGRDTGELFF
TRBV7-9	TRBD2	NA	TRBJ2-3	15	TGTGCCAGCAGCTCTGGTCGCGGGAGGACAGATACGCAGTATTTT	CASSSGRGRTDTQYF
TRBV18	NA	NA	TRBJ2-4	13	TGTGCCAGCTCGCCCCGACAGCAGAACATTCAGTACTTC	CASSPRQQNIQYF
TRBV28	NA	NA	TRBJ2-3	13	TGTGCCAGCAGTCCCGGACTGGGAGATACGCAGTATTTT	CASSPGLGDTQYF
TRBV7-3	NA	NA	TRBJ2-5	17	TGTGCCAGCAGCCTAAAGGTGCAGCAATGGGCGGGAGAGACCCAGTACTTC	CASSLKVQQWAGETQYF
TRBV29-1	NA	NA	TRBJ2-3	13	TGCAGCGCAGAAGGGCGGGCTGACGATACGCAGTATTTT	CSAEGRADDTQYF
TRBV19	TRBD1	NA	TRBJ1-2	15	TGTGCCAGCGCCGCTGCCCCGGACAGGAACTATGGCTACACCTTC	CASAAAPDRNYGYTF
TRBV28	NA	NA	TRBJ2-1	16	TGTGCCAGCAGTTCTTACCGGGCCCCGGGCAGGAATGAGCAGTTCTTC	CASSSYRAPGRNEQFF
TRBV18	NA	NA	TRBJ2-1	14	TGTGCCAGCTCCCTCGGCCGGGTTCCCAATGAGCAGTTCTTC	CASSLGRVPNEQFF
TRBV19	NA	NA	TRBJ1-5	15	TGTGCCAGTAGTACTGGAGGCGGTGTAGATCAGCCCCAGCATTTT	CASSTGGGVDQPQHF
TRBV9	TRBD2	NA	TRBJ2-7	15	TGTGCCAGCAGCGTGGAACTAGCGTCTAGCCACGAGCAGTACTTC	CASSVELASSHEQYF
TRBV15	NA	NA	TRBJ2-5	14	TGTGCCACCAGCAGAGAGGGCCCGGGAGAGACCCAGTACTTC	CATSREGPGETQYF
TRBV11-3	NA	once	TRBJ2-2	15	TGTGCCAGCAGCTTAGTCGACAGCGCTACCGGGGAGCTGTTTTTT	CASSLVDSATGELFF
TRBV2	NA	NA	TRBJ2-5	12	TGTGCCAGCAGGGCGGACCAAGAGACCCAGTACTTC	CASRADQETQYF
TRBV5-1	TRBD1	NA	TRBJ1-1	14	TGCGCCAGCAGCTTCGGGACAGCCAGGACTGAAGCTTTCTTT	CASSFGTARTEAFF
TRBV25-1	NA	NA	TRBJ1-2	13	TGTGCCAGCGGGCGGGGGGCTGGCTATGGCTACACCTTC	CASGRGAGYGYTF
TRBV18	NA	NA	TRBJ1-4	14	TGTGCCAGCTCACCAGTGGCAGGGAAGGAAAAACTGTTTTTT	CASSPVAGKEKLFF
TRBV5-4	NA	NA	TRBJ2-6	18	TGTGCCAGCAGCTCTACCTATACAGGGACTACTGGGGCCAACGTCCTGACTTTC	CASSSTYTGTTGANVLTF
TRBV25-1	NA	NA	TRBJ2-7	15	TGTGCCAGCAGCCATCCCGGGACGGGTACCTACGAGCAGTACTTC	CASSHPGTGTYEQYF
TRBV5-4	TRBD2	NA	TRBJ2-5	18	TGTGCCAGCAGTTCACCGGGACTAGCGGGAGGGAGGGGAGAGACCCAGTACTTC	CASSSPGLAGGRGETQYF
TRBV6-6	NA	NA	TRBJ2-7	13	TGTGCCAGCAGTTACGCGGGGAGTGGCGAGCAGTACTTC	CASSYAGSGEQYF
TRBV6-1	NA	NA	TRBJ1-1	15	TGTGCCAGCAGTGTGGGCCACTCAATGGGCACTGAAGCTTTCTTT	CASSVGHSMGTEAFF
TRBV27	TRBD1	NA	TRBJ1-2	14	TGTGCCAGCAGTTTACAGGGGGCTGGCTATGGCTACACCTTC	CASSLQGAGYGYTF
TRBV5-1	NA	NA	TRBJ2-5	14	TGCGCCAGCAGCTTAGGTGGGGGACAAGAGACCCAGTACTTC	CASSLGGGQETQYF
TRBV19	NA	NA	TRBJ1-1	13	TGTGCCAGTAGTCTGATACTGAACACTGAAGCTTTCTTT	CASSLILNTEAFF
TRBV4-1	TRBD1	NA	TRBJ2-7	13	TGCGCCAGCAGCCAGGGGACAGGGGACGAGCAGTACTTC	CASSQGTGDEQYF